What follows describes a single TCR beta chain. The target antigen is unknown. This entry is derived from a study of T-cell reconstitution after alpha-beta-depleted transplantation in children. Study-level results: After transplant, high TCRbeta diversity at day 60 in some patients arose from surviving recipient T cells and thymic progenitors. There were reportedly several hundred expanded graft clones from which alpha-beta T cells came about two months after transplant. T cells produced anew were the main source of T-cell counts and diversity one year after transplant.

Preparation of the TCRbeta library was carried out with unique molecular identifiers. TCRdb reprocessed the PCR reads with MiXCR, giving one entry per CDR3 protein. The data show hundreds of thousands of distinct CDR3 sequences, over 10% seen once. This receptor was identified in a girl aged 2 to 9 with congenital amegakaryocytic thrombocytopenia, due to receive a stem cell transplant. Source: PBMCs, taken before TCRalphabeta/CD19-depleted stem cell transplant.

Here the CDR3 reads CAISESTLRAFF. CDR3 DNA sequence: TGTGCCATCAGTGAGTCGACCCTGAGAGCTTTCTTT. The chain carries TRBV10-3 and TRBJ1-1; D ambiguous. Between the trimmed V and J ends, which lost 0 bases and 10 bases, there was a span of 9 bases. The CDR3 length is 12 residues. Germline V gene sequence: CDR1 ENHRY, CDR2 SYGVKD.